This TCR beta chain was observed in a study of T cells in women clearing cervical HPV infection. The CDR3 sequence is 14 residues long. The germline V gene encodes CDR1 DFQATT and CDR2 SNEGSKA (reference sequence). Turning to this clone: The junction does not match germline at one end; this may be a read error. Coverage ceases 3 residues before the CDR3 finishes, and the germline J gene fills in the end. Other DNA sequences in this sample translate to the same CDR3.

Measured with immunoSEQ multiplex PCR; TCRdb has only the in-frame clones, and not every one. Reported are roughly 45,000 clones; the ten largest clones contain more than 0.8%. The chain recombines TRBV20-1 with TRBJ1-3; TRBD1 might be the D (6 bases). This clonotype originated in a woman aged 18 to 69 with a cervical HPV16 infection that either progressed to CIN3+ or cleared (not recorded which). The specimen sequenced was blood buffy coat. The sequenced part of the CDR3 DNA is TGCAGTGCTAGCTCAGGGGTTTTTGGAAACACG. Protein product: CSASSGVFGNT. The whole CDR3 is CSASSGVFGNTIYF.